The sequence of this T cell receptor (beta chain) was determined in a study of OX40 agonist ivuxolimab in advanced cancers. A note on the overall study: Ivuxolimab was a fully human IgG2 agonistic monoclonal antibody targeting the costimulatory receptor OX40 (CD134). Intravenous ivuxolimab was administered to patients every 2 weeks at six dose levels: 0.01, 0.1, 0.3, 1.5, 3 and 10 mg/kg. Of the roughly 54 patients in dose escalation, some 19 had hepatocellular carcinoma, roughly 15 had melanoma, 9 had renal cell carcinoma and 9 had head and neck cancer. In the dose-escalation cohort, more than 80% of patients were male, and the mean age was approximately 60 years with a range of about 23 to 79. Patients were allowed to have had prior anti-PD-1, anti-PD-L1 or anti-CTLA-4 therapy, and about 40% of the dose-escalation patients had been treated with checkpoint inhibitors. Partial responses were achieved by three dose-escalation patients, of whom one had hepatocellular carcinoma and two had cutaneous melanoma. The purpose of peripheral TCRbeta sequencing was to test whether ivuxolimab changed TCR sequence diversity and led to clonal T-cell expansion. The paper reports the monotherapy dose-escalation portion (N of about 50 patients) of the phase I ivuxolimab trial.

V has 0 bases trimmed and J has 1 base trimmed; junction bases matching no gene number 2. CDR1 and CDR2 are drawn from the germline V gene: SGHRS, YFSETQ. The CDR3 measures 16 amino acids from cysteine to phenylalanine. This entry keeps only the CDR3 DNA: 48 bases, framed from base 1. To sequence the TCRbeta CDR3 region, genomic DNA was isolated from the sorted cells. The immunoSEQ Assay was used to sequence the TCRbeta CDR3 regions. Not all clones reach the TCRdb copy of this immuneACCESS table, which keeps in-frame sequences only. Checked studies attribute under half of the gap to unresolved V genes and leave the rest unexplained. This sample comprises around 56,000 clones, about four fifths of them detected only once. Clones ranked in the top ten supply roughly 1.6% of the sample. The sample holds a few counts of this clone. Its antigen is not yet known. Base quality data are lacking; no much larger clone is found one base away.

Broader findings and caveats from the paper: At doses of 0.1 to 3.0 mg/kg, clonal expansion of both CD4+ and CD8+ T cells in blood was seen between baseline and week 6. Partial responders in the 0.1-3.0 mg/kg groups had among the lowest normalized peripheral clonal expansion, especially among CD8+ T cells. On average, CD8+ T cells showed more expanded clones than CD4+ T cells after ivuxolimab. Low levels of normalized T-cell clonal expansion were also shown by some nonresponding patients. Which antigens the clonally expanded peripheral T cells were specific for was not determined.

Patients with autoimmune disease history or receiving systemic immunosuppression were excluded from the trial. Peripheral blood for TCR sequencing was drawn from every dose cohort at baseline, at cycle 4 day 1 and at cycle 7 day 1. The samples were drawn from a first-in-human, open-label, multicenter phase I dose-escalation trial of ivuxolimab. The trial enrolled adults with locally advanced or metastatic head and neck squamous cell, hepatocellular, melanoma or renal cell carcinoma. Before TCR sequencing, CD4+ T cells and CD8+ T cells from peripheral blood were sorted into separate populations. The chain is assembled from TRBV5-1 and TRBJ2-2, with 8 central nucleotides matching TRBD1. The receptor was isolated from an adult with an advanced solid tumor such as melanoma, head and neck, liver or kidney cancer. The sequences come from CD4+ or CD8+ T cells sorted from blood, collected in a trial of the OX40 agonist ivuxolimab. Here is the DNA: TGCGCCAGCAGCTTGGGAGGGACAGGGAACACCGGGGAGCTGTTTTTT. Its translation is CASSLGGTGNTGELFF. Full variable domain (CDR3 extended with the reference TRBV5-1 and TRBJ2-2 proteins): KAGVTQTPRYLIKTRGQQVTLSCSPISGHRSVSWYQQTPGQGLQFLFEYFSETQRNKGNFPGRFSGRQFSNSRSEMNVSTLELGDSALYLCASSLGGTGNTGELFFGEGSRLTVL.